The 27 T cell receptor beta chains presented below share a single source sample, sequenced in a study of blood T cell repertoires in COVID-19. The protocol was immunoSEQ multiplex PCR, while the TCRdb copy is restricted to in-frame clones and leaves out a portion. The data contain 150,000 to 200,000 clones, approximately 83% of them singletons. The specimen sequenced was peripheral blood. The origin of the receptors is a human donor with acute or convalescent COVID-19. The donor label of this sample is uncertain.

CDR3: CASSLVSQNYGYTF. The CDR3, as DNA: TGTGCCAGCAGCTTAGTCTCTCAGAACTATGGCTACACCTTC. The chain carries TRBV13 and TRBJ1-2; no definite D call. This CDR3 spans 14 amino acids. In germline, CDR1 is PRHDT, CDR2 FYEKMQ (reference sequence). V lost 1 base and J lost 2, with 8 bases in between. The complete variable domain, with remaining parts taken from reference TRBV13 and TRBJ1-2, reads AAGVIQSPRHLIKEKRETATLKCYPIPRHDTVYWYQQGPGQDPQFLISFYEKMQSDKGSIPDRFSAQQFSDYHSELNMSSLELGDSALYFCASSLVSQNYGYTFGSGTRLTVV.

This chain links TRBV10-3 with TRBJ1-2, with 7 bases identical to TRBD1. CDR3 length: 13 residues. CDR1 and CDR2 (germline): ENHRY, SYGVKD. V was pared by 3 bases and J by 5 bases, with 3 bases of the junction left unmatched. CDR3 loop: CAISEGGRYGYTF. The CDR3 DNA reads TGTGCCATCAGTGAAGGGGGCAGGTATGGCTACACCTTC.

The chain has TRBV2 and TRBJ1-6, with 11 bases identical to TRBD1. Germline V lookup: CDR1 SNHLY, CDR2 FYNNEI. The trim removed 6 bases at V and 8 bases at J, leaving 6 bases unmatched. The CDR3 is made up of 15 amino acids. Here the CDR3 DNA reads TGTGCCAGCAGAGCCGGACAGGGGGCGTATTCACCCCTCCACTTT. It is translated as CASRAGQGAYSPLHF.

The chain couples TRBV28 to TRBJ2-7, with D perhaps TRBD1 (5 bases). Germline-derived CDR1 and CDR2 are MDHEN and SYDVKM. Trimming took 3 bases from V and 7 from J, leaving 19 bases between them. This CDR3 is built from 15 residues. The DNA of the CDR3 is TGTGCCAGCAGTTTGCAGGGTAGGAACCCGGGTGAGCAGTACTTC. This encodes CASSLQGRNPGEQYF. Full variable domain (missing parts from reference TRBV28 and TRBJ2-7): DVKVTQSSRYLVKRTGEKVFLECVQDMDHENMFWYRQDPGLGLRLIYFSYDVKMKEKGDIPEGYSVSREKKERFSLILESASTNQTSMYLCASSLQGRNPGEQYFGPGTRLTVT.

The chain carries TRBV7-9 and TRBJ2-5; a weak D match, TRBD2 (6 bases). Deletions cut 4 bases from V and 0 bases from J, with 18 bases between. Per the germline V gene, CDR1 is SEHNR and CDR2 is FQNEAQ (reference sequence). The CDR3 sequence is 17 residues long. CDR3 loop: CASSSDGAASDQETQYF. The DNA of the CDR3 is TGTGCCAGCAGCTCGGATGGGGCGGCTAGCGACCAAGAGACCCAGTACTTC.

This clone was seen a few times. The chain links TRBV27 to TRBJ1-3; D is possibly TRBD1 (6 bases). V lost 7 bases and J lost 4, with 17 bases in between. The CDR3 spans 15 residues. Germline assignment: CDR1 MNHEY and CDR2 SMNVEV (reference sequence). In nucleotides, the CDR3 is TGTGCCAGCATTCCCACAGGGCGACGAGGAAACACCATATATTTT. This translates into CASIPTGRRGNTIYF.

The rearrangement uses TRBV11-3 and TRBJ2-5; D possibly corresponds to TRBD2 (6 bases). The CDR3 loop spans 14 amino acids. Looked up from germline, CDR1 is SGHNT and CDR2 is YENEEA. Trimming removed 4 bases at V and 7 bases at J, with 16 bases between. CDR3 protein: CASSSGLDRGTQYF. CDR3 nucleotide sequence: TGTGCCAGCAGCTCGGGACTGGACCGTGGGACCCAGTACTTC.

Comments on this clone: A much larger clone is a single base away; this may be a read error. This CDR3 is CVSSQDRRGAYNSPLHF. In DNA form, the CDR3 reads TGTGTCAGCAGCCAAGATCGGAGGGGCGCTTATAATTCACCCCTCCACTTT. V usage is TRBV3-1 (or the pseudogene TRBV3-2) and J usage is TRBJ1-6; TRBD1 might be the D (5 bases). This CDR3 is 17 amino acids long. In germline, CDR1 is LGHDT, CDR2 YNNKEL (reference sequence).

The rearrangement joins TRBV12-5 to TRBJ2-3; TRBD2 aligns across 13 bases. The CDR3 covers 17 residues. Germline V lookup: CDR1 LGHNT, CDR2 FRNRAP. Unmatched junction bases numbered 10, after V lost 4 bases and J lost 6 bases. CDR3 in DNA: TGTGCTAGTGGTTCGAGACTAGCGGGGGGCAAAGGGGATACGCAGTATTTT. This codes for CASGSRLAGGKGDTQYF.

This clone was observed once. The rearrangement links TRBV2 to TRBJ2-1; 7 bases fit TRBD1. The junction had 8 bases not matched to a gene; V was cut back by 8 bases and J by 4 bases. The CDR3 runs 14 residues. CDR1 is SNHLY and CDR2 is FYNNEI in the germline V gene. CDR3 protein: CASRPGQTYNEQFF. Written as DNA, the CDR3 is TGTGCCAGCCGACCGGGACAGACTTACAATGAGCAGTTCTTC.

V is TRBV3-1 (or the pseudogene TRBV3-2) and J is TRBJ2-7, with 12 positions matching TRBD1. The V and J ends lost 2 bases and 4 bases, in that order; junction bases with no gene match: 6. CDR3 length equals 16 residues. CDR1 and CDR2 from the germline V gene are LGHDT and YNNKEL (reference sequence). CDR3 nucleotides: TGTGCCAGCAGCCAATTGGGGACAGGGGGCTGGTACGAGCAGTACTTC. It is translated as CASSQLGTGGWYEQYF.

The chain has TRBV7-2 and TRBJ2-3, with 9 bases matching TRBD1. Trimming took 5 bases from V and 2 from J; bases not matched to a gene: 8. The CDR3 runs 16 residues. Germline lookup yields CDR1 SGHTA and CDR2 FQGNSA. In nucleotides, the CDR3 is TGTGCCAGCAGCCTACAGGGGGCGGGTTACACAGATACGCAGTATTTT. Translation: CASSLQGAGYTDTQYF.

This chain joins TRBV29-1 and TRBJ1-1; a possible D gene is TRBD1 (5 bases). The germline gives CDR1 SQVTM, CDR2 ANQGSEA. V was clipped by 2 bases and J by 6 bases, with 13 bases between them. This CDR3 is built from 13 residues. The CDR3 reads CSVESPAGPEAFF. Written as DNA, the CDR3 is TGCAGCGTTGAAAGTCCGGCAGGGCCTGAAGCTTTCTTT.

This chain joins TRBV19 and TRBJ2-1; 8 bases are shared with TRBD1. Germline V gives CDR1 LNHDA, CDR2 SQIVND (reference sequence). The CDR3 covers 15 residues. The V gene end was trimmed by 8 bases and the J gene end by 0 bases; junction bases not matched to a gene: 6. The DNA for the CDR3 is TGTGCCAGTCGAACAGGGGGTGTCTCCTACAATGAGCAGTTCTTC. Protein sequence: CASRTGGVSYNEQFF.

V gene TRBV2 combines with J gene TRBJ2-2, with 8 bases matching TRBD1. With V trimmed by 3 bases and J by 6 bases, 9 bases remained unmatched. CDR3 length equals 16 residues. Looked up from germline, CDR1 is SNHLY and CDR2 is FYNNEI. This CDR3 reads CASSELGTGLSGELFF. Here the CDR3 DNA reads TGTGCCAGCAGTGAGCTAGGGACAGGTCTCTCCGGGGAGCTGTTTTTT.

This clone was observed a few times. The rearrangement joins TRBV11-2 to TRBJ1-2; tentative D call: TRBD1 (5 bases). V was pared by 7 bases and J by 1 base, with 13 bases between. CDR1 is SGHAT, CDR2 FQNNGV, per germline. The length of the CDR3 is 14 residues. CDR3 in DNA: TGTGCCAGCACTTGGATCAGGGTTAACTATGGCTACACCTTC. Translating gives CASTWIRVNYGYTF. The complete variable domain, with remaining parts taken from reference TRBV11-2 and TRBJ1-2, reads EAGVAQSPRYKIIEKRQSVAFWCNPISGHATLYWYQQILGQGPKLLIQFQNNGVVDDSQLPKDRFSAERLKGVDSTLKIQPAKLEDSAVYLCASTWIRVNYGYTFGSGTRLTVV.

The rearrangement joins TRBV4-1 to TRBJ2-3; 8 positions match TRBD2. Germline CDR1 MGHRA, CDR2 YSYEKL. There are 15 residues in the CDR3. J gave up 4 bases and V 2 bases, and 5 bases lay outside the gene matches. The CDR3 spells CASSQPSGYADTQYF. In DNA form, the CDR3 reads TGCGCCAGCAGCCAACCTAGCGGGTACGCAGATACGCAGTATTTT.

The genes are TRBV5-1 and TRBJ2-2; 7 nucleotides agree with TRBD1. The CDR3 consists of 20 residues. Germline V gene lookup returns CDR1 SGHRS and CDR2 YFSETQ. V shed 2 bases, J shed 4 bases, and the junction held 20 bases outside the gene matches. The chain's CDR3 is CASSFSLRVPGTASTGELFF. The DNA for the CDR3 is TGCGCCAGCAGCTTTTCCTTACGCGTCCCCGGGACAGCCTCCACCGGGGAGCTGTTTTTT.

The rearrangement joins TRBV27 to TRBJ2-7; TRBD1 matches 10 bases. CDR1 MNHEY and CDR2 SMNVEV come from the germline V gene (reference sequence). This CDR3 spans 16 amino acids. V lost 5 bases and J lost 0; bases outside the gene matches: 7. This chain's CDR3 is CASSAAGTGASYEQYF. CDR3 nucleotide sequence: TGTGCCAGCAGTGCGGCCGGGACAGGGGCCTCCTACGAGCAGTACTTC.

This chain uses TRBV29-1 with TRBJ1-1, with D unresolved. The germline CDR1 and CDR2 sequences are SQVTM and ANQGSEA. V was cut by 7 bases and J by 1 base, with 13 bases left in between. CDR3 size: 13 residues. The CDR3 DNA follows: TGCAGCGCCCAAAAGGGAGGGAACACTGAAGCTTTCTTT. Translating gives CSAQKGGNTEAFF.

This clone was observed once. The V and J genes are TRBV18 and TRBJ2-2; 11 nucleotides line up with TRBD2. V was clipped by 8 bases and J by 2 bases; unmatched bases: 7. Germline CDR1 reads KGHSH; CDR2 reads LQKENI. The CDR3 is 16 residues long. CDR3 bases: TGTGCCAGCGCCGTTACTAGCGGGAGAAACACCGGGGAGCTGTTTTTT. Translating gives CASAVTSGRNTGELFF.

The chain has TRBV5-1 and TRBJ2-5; perhaps TRBD2 as D (5 bases). The CDR3 contains 16 residues. Deletions cut 4 bases from V and 3 bases from J, with 19 bases between. The germline CDR1 and CDR2 sequences are SGHRS and YFSETQ. The CDR3 protein is CASSVSSFRSEETQYF. The CDR3 DNA reads TGCGCCAGCAGCGTATCTAGCTTCCGAAGTGAAGAGACCCAGTACTTC. Full variable domain (missing parts from reference TRBV5-1 and TRBJ2-5): KAGVTQTPRYLIKTRGQQVTLSCSPISGHRSVSWYQQTPGQGLQFLFEYFSETQRNKGNFPGRFSGRQFSNSRSEMNVSTLELGDSALYLCASSVSSFRSEETQYFGPGTRLLVL.

The chain joins TRBV7-9 to TRBJ2-2, with TRBD2 matching 11 bases. Losses at the gene ends were 5 bases for V and 4 bases for J; bases not matched to a gene: 12. The CDR3 has 18 residues. Looked up from germline, CDR1 is SEHNR and CDR2 is FQNEAQ (reference sequence). DNA for the CDR3: TGTGCCAGCAGCGGGCTAGCGGGGGGCAGAGGCGGCACCGGGGAGCTGTTTTTT. This gives the protein CASSGLAGGRGGTGELFF.

CDR3 bases: TGTGCCAGCAGTTACACCGGGACTAGCGGGCCCCGGGCCCAGTACTTC. Protein product: CASSYTGTSGPRAQYF. The genes are TRBV6-5 and TRBJ2-5; 12 bases match TRBD2. The CDR3 consists of 16 residues. Germline loops: CDR1 MNHEY, CDR2 SVGAGI. V shed 2 bases and J 9 bases; nucleotides not matched to a gene: 10.

This clone appeared once. The chain links TRBV27 to TRBJ2-1, with 9 bases aligning to TRBD2. The germline gives CDR1 MNHEY, CDR2 SMNVEV (reference sequence). After removal of 5 bases from V and 5 bases from J, the junction contained 4 bases not matched to a gene. This CDR3 has 14 residues. The CDR3 DNA sequence: TGTGCCAGCAGTAGGCTAGCGGGAAACAATGAGCAGTTCTTC. It encodes CASSRLAGNNEQFF.

This chain uses TRBV5-6 with TRBJ2-6, with TRBD1 matching over 7 bases. The junction had 10 bases not matched to a gene; V was cut back by 7 bases and J by 0 bases. The CDR3 has 17 residues. Germline V gives CDR1 SGHDT, CDR2 YYEEEE. The DNA for the CDR3 is TGTGCCAGCGAGAGGGACAGTCTCTTCTCTGGGGCCAACGTCCTGACTTTC. It encodes CASERDSLFSGANVLTF.

The V and J genes are TRBV7-2 and TRBJ1-6, with D maybe TRBD1 (5 bases). Trimming left V 1 base short and J 10 bases short, with 17 bases between. CDR1 and CDR2 (germline): SGHTA, FQGNSA. The CDR3 spans 16 residues. The CDR3 here is CASSLGGSGGLSPLHF. The CDR3 region has the DNA TGTGCCAGCAGCTTAGGGGGTTCGGGGGGGTTGTCACCCCTCCACTTT.